These 28 T cell receptor beta chains were all obtained from the same sample, sequenced in a study of shared clonotypes between healthy human individuals. Libraries were prepared by immunoSEQ multiplex PCR; TCRdb keeps only in-frame clonotypes and omits some of them. Of about 2.4 million clones listed, 85% to 95% are singletons. What was sequenced was naive CD4+ T cells sorted from blood. As for subset: CD45RA+ positively selected. Source of these receptors: a man younger than 35 in good health.

The rearrangement links TRBV5-1 to TRBJ2-7, with D unclear. V lost 10 bases, J lost 0 bases, and 17 bases lay in between. The length of the CDR3 is 14 residues. Looked up from germline, CDR1 is SGHRS and CDR2 is YFSETQ. The CDR3 here is CAYGRQLSSYEQYF. CDR3 nucleotides: TGCGCCTATGGTCGGCAGTTGAGCTCCTACGAGCAGTACTTC.

The chain employs TRBV7-9 and TRBJ2-5, with D perhaps matching TRBD2 (5 bases). The CDR3 extends over 14 amino acids. Germline assignment: CDR1 SEHNR and CDR2 FQNEAQ (reference sequence). Trimming pared 5 bases from V and 1 base from J, leaving 11 bases between. As DNA, the CDR3 is TGTGCCAGCAGCCCCTTAGGGAGCCAAGAGACCCAGTACTTC. Residues: CASSPLGSQETQYF.

The CDR3 loop is CASIEQIQETQYF. Written as DNA, the CDR3 is TGTGCCAGCATCGAGCAGATACAAGAGACCCAGTACTTC. The chain recombines TRBV2 with TRBJ2-5, with no clear D. This CDR3 contains 13 residues. Germline V gene lookup returns CDR1 SNHLY and CDR2 FYNNEI. With 7 bases removed from V and 2 bases from J, the gap between germline ends came to 11 bases.

This chain links TRBV10-3 with TRBJ2-7; 12 nucleotides align to TRBD1. V was clipped by 5 bases and J by 6 bases; unmatched bases: 2. Germline V gene lookup returns CDR1 ENHRY and CDR2 SYGVKD. The CDR3 is 13 amino acids. The CDR3 reads CAISPGQGAEQYF. Here the CDR3 DNA reads TGTGCCATCAGTCCGGGACAGGGGGCCGAGCAGTACTTC.

The chain couples TRBV7-9 to TRBJ2-1, with 9 bases that match TRBD2. Trimming at V came to 5 bases and at J to 6 bases, leaving 11 bases not matched to a gene. CDR3 length: 16 residues. Germline V gene lookup returns CDR1 SEHNR and CDR2 FQNEAQ (reference sequence). The CDR3 reads CASSEVAGAIVNEQFF. CDR3 in DNA: TGTGCCAGCAGCGAGGTAGCGGGAGCAATCGTCAATGAGCAGTTCTTC.

The chain carries TRBV2 and TRBJ2-7, with a possible D match to TRBD1 (5 bases). V dropped 5 bases and J dropped 2 bases, with 13 bases sitting between them. CDR1 and CDR2 from the germline V gene are SNHLY and FYNNEI. This CDR3 has 14 amino acids. CDR3 sequence: CASSLSTVTYEQYF. The CDR3 DNA follows: TGTGCCAGCAGTCTATCGACAGTCACCTACGAGCAGTACTTC.

This rearrangement joins TRBV27 to TRBJ1-1, with D possibly TRBD1 on 5 matching bases. The CDR3 runs to 17 residues. Trimming stripped 4 bases from V and 0 bases from J, with 18 bases between. Germline V gene lookup returns CDR1 MNHEY and CDR2 SMNVEV (reference sequence). CDR3 in amino acids: CASSSGGRGGVNTEAFF. The CDR3 nucleotides read TGTGCCAGCAGTTCCGGGGGTCGGGGAGGAGTGAACACTGAAGCTTTCTTT.

This clone was counted a few times. This sequence joins TRBV5-1 and TRBJ1-1; D not resolved. This CDR3 is 13 amino acids long. V lost 4 bases, J lost 5 bases, and 12 bases lay in between. Germline loops: CDR1 SGHRS, CDR2 YFSETQ. CDR3 protein: CASSKIETTEAFF. Here the CDR3 DNA reads TGCGCCAGCAGCAAGATAGAAACTACTGAAGCTTTCTTT.

The chain carries TRBV25-1 and TRBJ1-6; TRBD1 might be the D (6 bases). CDR1 and CDR2 (germline): MGHDK, SYGVNS. The CDR3 is 18 amino acids. The ends were cut back, 3 bases at V and 5 bases at J, with 20 bases in the middle. The CDR3 sequence: CASSDNFRGSENNSPLHF. The CDR3 DNA reads as TGTGCCAGCAGTGACAATTTTAGGGGGTCGGAGAATAATTCACCCCTCCACTTT. Variable domain in full (rest from reference TRBV25-1 and TRBJ1-6): EADIYQTPRYLVIGTGKKITLECSQTMGHDKMYWYQQDPGMELHLIHYSYGVNSTEKGDLSSESTVSRIRTEHFPLTLESARPSHTSQYLCASSDNFRGSENNSPLHFGNGTRLTVT.

As for this clone: The same CDR3 can be traced to other DNA sequences in this sample. This rearrangement joins TRBV20-1 to TRBJ1-4; possible D gene TRBD1, 6 bases. The CDR3 runs 11 residues. Germline loops: CDR1 DFQATT, CDR2 SNEGSKA (reference sequence). V was trimmed by 6 bases and J by 5 bases, leaving 7 bases between them. For the CDR3, the DNA is TGCAGTGCGAGGGGGAATGAAAAACTGTTTTTT. As protein: CSARGNEKLFF.

The genes are TRBV11-3 and TRBJ2-1, with 10 bases aligning to TRBD1. The CDR3 runs 15 residues. V gave up 5 bases and J gave up 3 bases; unmatched junction bases: 4. Germline V gene sequence: CDR1 SGHNT, CDR2 YENEEA. For the CDR3, the DNA is TGTGCCAGCAGCCTCGGACAGGGGGACTACAATGAGCAGTTCTTC. Its protein is CASSLGQGDYNEQFF.

This clone was observed a single time. The rearrangement joins TRBV5-1 to TRBJ1-6, with D hard to call. The CDR3 contains 14 residues. Germline CDR1 is SGHRS and CDR2 is YFSETQ. The V end lost 3 bases, the J end lost 5 bases, and 9 bases lay between the germline ends. The CDR3 nucleotides read TGCGCCAGCAGCTCTTCAATGAATAATTCACCCCTCCACTTT. Its translation: CASSSSMNNSPLHF.

A single count supports this clone. The sample carries other DNA sequences with the same CDR3. The CDR3, as DNA: TGTGCCAGCAGTGAAGGCGGCCCCTTGGGCTATGGCTACACCTTC. It specifies CASSEGGPLGYGYTF. The chain uses TRBV2 and TRBJ1-2; D gene uncertain. The ends were cut back, 1 base at V and 4 bases at J, with 13 bases in the middle. Germline V lookup: CDR1 SNHLY, CDR2 FYNNEI. The CDR3 has 15 residues.

This rearrangement joins TRBV14 to TRBJ2-1; 9 bases map to TRBD2. The length of the CDR3 is 14 residues. Germline CDR1 and CDR2: SGHDN and FVKESK. Unmatched junction bases numbered 5, after V lost 7 bases and J lost 4 bases. The CDR3 DNA is TGTGCCAGCAACCTAGCGGGGTCTTACAATGAGCAGTTCTTC. Translated: CASNLAGSYNEQFF.

The chain combines TRBV28 with TRBJ2-7; 7 bases line up with TRBD1. Germline V gene data show CDR1 as MDHEN and CDR2 as SYDVKM. V lost 6 bases, J lost 6 bases, and 11 bases stayed unmatched. CDR3 length: 14 amino acids. CDR3 loop: CASSHGTDPGEQYF. In DNA form, the CDR3 reads TGTGCCAGCAGCCACGGGACAGATCCTGGCGAGCAGTACTTC.

The chain joins TRBV12-5 to TRBJ1-4, with 7 bases lining up with TRBD1. Trimming removed 5 bases from V and 6 bases from J; junction bases left unmatched: 0. Germline V gives CDR1 LGHNT, CDR2 FRNRAP. The CDR3 spans 12 residues. The CDR3: CASGDRDEKLFF. The CDR3 region has the DNA TGTGCTAGTGGTGACAGGGATGAAAAACTGTTTTTT.

V and J are TRBV6-4 and TRBJ1-5; D possibly corresponds to TRBD1 (6 bases). Germline V CDR1 and CDR2: MRHNA, SNTAGT. V lost 0 bases and J 6 bases, leaving 12 bases between the germline ends. The CDR3 consists of 15 residues. The CDR3 DNA reads TGTGCCAGCAGTGACTCCAGGGGCGGTAGTCAGCCCCAGCATTTT. It codes for CASSDSRGGSQPQHF.

In nucleotides, the CDR3 is TGCGCCAGCAGGGATTCACCGCTGGAGACCCAGTACTTC. As protein: CASRDSPLETQYF. V usage is TRBV5-1 and J usage is TRBJ2-5, with D unclear. Trimming cost V 5 bases and J 5 bases, with 13 bases left between them. Germline V CDR1 and CDR2: SGHRS, YFSETQ. This CDR3 is 13 amino acids long. The entire variable domain, with the rest obtained from reference TRBV5-1 and TRBJ2-5, is as follows: KAGVTQTPRYLIKTRGQQVTLSCSPISGHRSVSWYQQTPGQGLQFLFEYFSETQRNKGNFPGRFSGRQFSNSRSEMNVSTLELGDSALYLCASRDSPLETQYFGPGTRLLVL.

This chain connects TRBV6-1 to TRBJ1-5, with no clear D. The germline V gene has CDR1 MNHNS and CDR2 SASEGT. Trimming left V 7 bases short and J 3 bases short, with 10 bases between. CDR3 length equals 13 residues. The CDR3 DNA is TGTGCCAGCACCTCCGGGGTCAATCAGCCCCAGCATTTT. Translated, it gives CASTSGVNQPQHF.

The chain recombines TRBV30 with TRBJ1-5; 10 nucleotides match TRBD1. This CDR3 region has 15 residues. The V gene's germline CDR1 is GTSNPN and CDR2 SVGIG (reference sequence). Trimming cost V 2 bases and J 11 bases; bases outside gene matches: 12. CDR3 residues: CAWSRGQGKGRAQHF. CDR3 coding DNA: TGTGCCTGGAGTCGGGGACAGGGGAAGGGGAGGGCCCAGCATTTT.

The V and J genes are TRBV5-6 and TRBJ1-4; maybe TRBD1 (5 bases). V lost 1 base and J 0 bases, leaving 13 bases between the germline ends. CDR3 length: 17 amino acids. Looked up from germline, CDR1 is SGHDT and CDR2 is YYEEEE. In DNA form, the CDR3 reads TGTGCCAGCAGCTTGAGGAGTCAGGGAGCAACTAATGAAAAACTGTTTTTT. Translating gives CASSLRSQGATNEKLFF.

Only a few counts were recorded for this clone. This chain connects TRBV7-6 to TRBJ1-6, with TRBD1 matching over 8 bases. Looked up from germline, CDR1 is SGHVS and CDR2 is FNYEAQ. J lost 10 bases, V lost 1 base, and 9 bases had no gene match. The CDR3 loop spans 16 amino acids. DNA for the CDR3: TGTGCCAGCAGCTTAGTGAAGGCAGGGGGCGAATCACCCCTCCACTTT. The encoded protein is CASSLVKAGGESPLHF.

As regards this clone: The sample carries other DNA sequences with the same CDR3. This sequence joins TRBV10-3 and TRBJ1-4; 7 bases match TRBD1. Germline CDR1 is ENHRY and CDR2 is SYGVKD. The CDR3 has 13 residues. V gave up 0 bases and J gave up 8 bases; unmatched junction bases: 0. The CDR3 loop is CAISESTGEKLFF. CDR3 DNA sequence: TGTGCCATCAGTGAGTCGACAGGGGAAAAACTGTTTTTT.

The V gene is TRBV4-1, the J gene TRBJ1-3; maybe TRBD1 (6 bases). V dropped 4 bases and J dropped 7 bases, with 11 bases sitting between them. The CDR3 covers 13 residues. Per the germline V gene, CDR1 is MGHRA and CDR2 is YSYEKL. CDR3 in DNA: TGCGCCAGCAGCCCCCAACAGGGCAACACCATATATTTT. As protein: CASSPQQGNTIYF.

V is TRBV6-6 and J is TRBJ1-1; possibly TRBD1 for D (5 bases). This CDR3 is built from 12 residues. The germline CDR1 and CDR2 sequences are MNHNY and SVGAGI (reference sequence). The V end was cut by 6 bases, the J end by 6 bases, with 11 bases between. The CDR3 DNA sequence: TGTGCCAGCAGAGACGACAGTTCTGAAGCTTTCTTT. Translated: CASRDDSSEAFF.

As concerns this clone: This likely comes from a read error, as the CDR3 has no conserved phenylalanine or tryptophan at its end. The J gene is TRBJ1-1, the V gene TRBV30, with D hard to call. The germline V and J ends were trimmed by 3 bases and 0 bases, with 5 bases remaining between them. This CDR3 has 12 amino acids. Germline lookup yields CDR1 GTSNPN and CDR2 SVGIG (reference sequence). CDR3 residues: CAWRGLNTEAFL. The CDR3 DNA sequence: TGTGCCTGGAGGGGCTTGAACACTGAAGCTTTCCTT.

The V and J genes are TRBV18 and TRBJ2-7, with 7 bases matching TRBD1. Unmatched junction bases numbered 7, after V lost 5 bases and J lost 6 bases. CDR1 and CDR2 from the germline V gene are KGHSH and LQKENI. This CDR3 spans 13 amino acids. The CDR3 region has the DNA TGTGCCAGCTCATCCCCGACAGGGCTCGAGCAGTACTTC. Protein sequence: CASSSPTGLEQYF.

This chain joins TRBV27 and TRBJ2-7; D is ambiguous. Germline CDR1 is MNHEY and CDR2 is SMNVEV (reference sequence). Trimming stripped 5 bases from V and 2 bases from J, with 10 bases between. The CDR3 is made up of 13 amino acids. CDR3 amino acids: CASSPRTAYEQYF. The DNA of the CDR3 is TGTGCCAGCAGTCCGAGGACCGCCTACGAGCAGTACTTC.